A selection of T cell receptor beta chains follows, all from one sample in a study of shared clonotypes between healthy human individuals. Generated by immunoSEQ multiplex PCR, the TCRdb table keeps only in-frame clones and is missing some. The data contain 2 million to 2.5 million clones, around 90% of them singletons. The sequencing sample was made of naive CD4+ T cells from PBMCs. The receptor source for this set is a man between 18 and 29 years old in good health. Some clones in this sample may be carry-over from other donors' samples. Each CDR3 is given with its conserved first and last residue. The order of the fields is J gene, V gene, CDR3 protein.

TRBJ1-2	TRBV28	CASSPGQGADGYTF
TRBJ2-3	TRBV5-1	CASSSGPSDTQYF
TRBJ2-1	TRBV7-2	CASSLLSGGSYNEQFF
TRBJ2-7	TRBV10-3	CAISERAGERNEQYF
TRBJ2-1	TRBV27	CASSSRILAGEQFF
TRBJ2-5	TRBV4-1	CASSHTDRAQETQYF
TRBJ2-1	TRBV5-1	CASSLEGGVLHNEQFF
TRBJ2-1	TRBV5-4	CASSWWLASYEQFF
TRBJ2-3	TRBV14	CASSPFLGWNTDTQYF
TRBJ2-3	TRBV6-1	CASRIAPGTQYF
TRBJ1-1	TRBV18	CASSRQGRGDTEAFF
TRBJ2-1	TRBV30	CAWRGLAVYNEQFF
TRBJ1-6	TRBV7-6	CASSLGYNSPLHF
TRBJ2-2	TRBV6-4	CASRGQGTGELFF
TRBJ2-2	TRBV11-2	CASSLRSANTGELFF
TRBJ2-5	TRBV5-6	CASSLLLQRAAQYF
TRBJ2-7	TRBV30	CACLHPGGYYEQYF
TRBJ1-1	TRBV7-9	CASRPPVRGAGATEAFF
TRBJ2-1	TRBV5-6	CASSLVAGGPGEQFF
TRBJ2-7	TRBV4-3	CASSLTSGRTYEQYF
.	TRBV5-1	CASSLVGTSIYEQYF
TRBJ1-2	TRBV27	CASSVTGGLFYGYTF